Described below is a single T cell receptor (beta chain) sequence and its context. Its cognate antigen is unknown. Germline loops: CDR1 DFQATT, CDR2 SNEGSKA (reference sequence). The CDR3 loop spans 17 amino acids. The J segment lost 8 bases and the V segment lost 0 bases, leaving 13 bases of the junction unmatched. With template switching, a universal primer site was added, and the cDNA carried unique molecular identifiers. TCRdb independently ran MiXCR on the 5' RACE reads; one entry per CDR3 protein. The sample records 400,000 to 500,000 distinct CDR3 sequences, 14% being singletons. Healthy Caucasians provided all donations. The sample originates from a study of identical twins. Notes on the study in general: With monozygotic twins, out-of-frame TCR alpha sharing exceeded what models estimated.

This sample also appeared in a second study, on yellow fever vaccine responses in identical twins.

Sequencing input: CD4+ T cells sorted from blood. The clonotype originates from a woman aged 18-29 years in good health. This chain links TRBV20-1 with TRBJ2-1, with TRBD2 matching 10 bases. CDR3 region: CSARDKRGASGSYEQFF. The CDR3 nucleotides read TGCAGTGCTAGAGATAAGAGGGGGGCTAGCGGGAGTTATGAGCAGTTCTTC.